This TCR beta chain was identified in a study of immune characteristics of hereditary and idiopathic chronic pancreatitis. General study points: Hereditary versus idiopathic pancreatitis showed different Vbeta-Jbeta usage, including TRBV10, TRBV19, TRBV23, TRBV5.

Between the trimmed V and J ends, which lost 4 bases and 7 bases, there was a span of 8 bases. This CDR3 is 13 amino acids long. Germline V gene sequence: CDR1 SNHLY, CDR2 FYNNEI. Points on this clone: No antigen is known for it.

Chronic pancreatitis tissue was collected during total pancreatectomy with islet autotransplantation. Repertoires were generated with immunoSEQ multiplex PCR, while TCRdb's copy carries only in-frame clones and drops some. The top ten hold 14% of the sample, which has over 12,000 clones, less than 85% seen once. The chain uses TRBV2 and TRBJ1-6, with D unclear. Sequencing used pancreas tissue with hereditary chronic pancreatitis. This clonotype was obtained from a human donor with chronic pancreatitis. The CDR3 region is CASSGSWNSPLHF. DNA of the CDR3: TGTGCCAGCAGTGGGAGTTGGAATTCACCCCTCCACTTT. The whole variable domain, filled in from reference TRBV2 and TRBJ1-6, reads EPEVTQTPSHQVTQMGQEVILRCVPISNHLYFYWYRQILGQKVEFLVSFYNNEISEKSEIFDDQFSVERPDGSNFTLKIRSTKLEDSAMYFCASSGSWNSPLHFGNGTRLTVT.